The 27 T cell receptor beta chains listed next were all sequenced from one sample in a study of CD8 T cells in ankylosing spondylitis. One entry per CDR3 protein, called by TCRdb with MiXCR from the 5' RACE reads. The repertoire holds some 250,000 distinct CDR3 sequences, with over 8.5% as singletons. The sample comprised blood, either unsorted or a sorted T cell fraction (not recorded which). The receptors come from a male donor with ankylosing spondylitis or in good health (not recorded which).

This clonotype occurred many times. J is TRBJ2-7 and V is TRBV19; 13 bases map to TRBD2. V lost 3 bases, J lost 6 bases, and 5 bases stayed unmatched. Germline-derived CDR1 and CDR2 are LNHDA and SQIVND (reference sequence). This CDR3 contains 15 residues. Written as DNA, the CDR3 is TGTGCCAGTAGTATGGGGACTAGCGGGATTGTCGAGCAGTACTTC. Its protein product is CASSMGTSGIVEQYF.

The sample holds many counts of this clonotype. CDR3 protein: CSARDGGTGSHQETQYF. In DNA form, the CDR3 reads TGCAGTGCTAGAGATGGGGGGACAGGGAGTCACCAAGAGACCCAGTACTTC. This chain uses TRBV20-1 with TRBJ2-5; 9 bases are a match to TRBD1. This CDR3 region has 17 residues. J gave up 0 bases and V 0 bases, and 8 bases lay outside the gene matches. CDR1 is DFQATT, CDR2 SNEGSKA, per germline (reference sequence).

This clonotype occurred a few times. The chain combines TRBV7-2 with TRBJ2-3, with a possible D match to TRBD2 (5 bases). This CDR3 is built from 16 residues. CDR1 is SGHTA and CDR2 is FQGNSA in the germline V gene. V lost 1 base, J lost 11 bases, and 22 bases lay in between. DNA of the CDR3: TGTGCCAGCAGCTTAGGCCCCAGCGGAGCCAGTCGGGGGCAGTATTTT. It codes for CASSLGPSGASRGQYF.

This clonotype was seen repeatedly, ten times or more. This chain links TRBV30 with TRBJ1-2; maybe TRBD1 (5 bases). The CDR3 sequence is 13 residues long. Germline lookup yields CDR1 GTSNPN and CDR2 SVGIG (reference sequence). Trimming removed 0 bases at V and 2 bases at J, with 7 bases between. DNA for the CDR3: TGTGCCTGGAGTGTATCAGGGAACTATGGCTACACCTTC. Translating gives CAWSVSGNYGYTF.

This clonotype was seen at least ten times. This chain links TRBV3-1 with TRBJ2-1, with no clear D. The V gene lost 4 bases and the J gene lost 7 bases, with 11 bases spanning the gap. There are 13 residues in the CDR3. Germline assignment: CDR1 LGHDT and CDR2 YNNKEL (reference sequence). DNA for the CDR3: TGTGCCAGCAGCCTTAACGAGAGGAATGAGCAGTTCTTC. Translating gives CASSLNERNEQFF.

The chain is built from TRBV3-1 and TRBJ2-7; D is possibly TRBD1 (5 bases). The CDR3 is 15 amino acids. Trimming cost V 0 bases and J 7 bases, with 16 bases left between them. The germline V gene has CDR1 LGHDT and CDR2 YNNKEL (reference sequence). CDR3 residues: CASSQDAVRAGEQYF. For the CDR3, the DNA is TGTGCCAGCAGCCAAGACGCAGTCCGCGCAGGGGAGCAGTACTTC.

This clonotype was picked up a small number of times. The rearrangement uses TRBV27 and TRBJ1-4, with D tentatively TRBD1 (5 bases). The CDR3 has 14 residues. Trimming removed 6 bases from V and 0 bases from J, with 8 bases in between. The germline CDR1 and CDR2 sequences are MNHEY and SMNVEV (reference sequence). CDR3 in DNA: TGTGCCAGCAGGGGACGTCCAACTAATGAAAAACTGTTTTTT. It encodes CASRGRPTNEKLFF.

This clonotype was counted many times. The chain couples TRBV20-1 to TRBJ2-1, with TRBD2 identical over 10 bases. Germline V gene lookup returns CDR1 DFQATT and CDR2 SNEGSKA (reference sequence). The CDR3 covers 16 residues. V was clipped by 4 bases and J by 0 bases; unmatched bases: 6. The CDR3 DNA reads TGCAGTGCTATTCTAGCGGGGGCCAACTCCTACAATGAGCAGTTCTTC. This encodes CSAILAGANSYNEQFF.

This clonotype showed up just a few times. This chain joins TRBV15 and TRBJ2-7; tentatively, D is TRBD2 (5 bases). Trimming left V 1 base short and J 5 bases short, with 12 bases between. Per the germline V gene, CDR1 is LNHNV and CDR2 is YYDKDF (reference sequence). The CDR3 is 14 residues long. As DNA, the CDR3 is TGTGCCACCAGCAGAGGATGGCGGGTAGACGAGCAGTACTTC. This codes for CATSRGWRVDEQYF.

The sample holds a few counts of this clonotype. The chain uses TRBV7-2 and TRBJ2-3, with TRBD2 matching over 9 bases. This CDR3 is built from 16 residues. The J segment lost 3 bases and the V segment lost 5 bases, leaving 9 bases of the junction unmatched. Germline-derived CDR1 and CDR2 are SGHTA and FQGNSA. CDR3 DNA: TGTGCCAGCAGCCCTATTAGCGGGGGTCTTACAGATACGCAGTATTTT. Translation gives CASSPISGGLTDTQYF.

Ten or more counts support this clonotype. The genes are TRBV18 and TRBJ2-7, with TRBD1 as a possible D gene (6 bases). This CDR3 contains 13 residues. Germline V gene lookup returns CDR1 KGHSH and CDR2 LQKENI. Trimming took off 2 bases at V and 10 bases at J, with 15 bases between the two ends. CDR3 bases: TGTGCCAGCTCACCAGACAGGAATTCTGCCCAGTACTTC. Translation gives CASSPDRNSAQYF. The entire variable domain, with the rest obtained from reference TRBV18 and TRBJ2-7, is as follows: NAGVMQNPRHLVRRRGQEARLRCSPMKGHSHVYWYRQLPEEGLKFMVYLQKENIIDESGMPKERFSAEFPKEGPSILRIQQVVRGDSAAYFCASSPDRNSAQYFGPGTRLTVT.

Concerning this clonotype itself: A much larger clone sits a single nucleotide away, making a read error possible. This chain connects TRBV30 to TRBJ2-5; a possible D gene is TRBD2 (5 bases). With 2 bases removed from V and 4 bases from J, the gap between germline ends came to 17 bases. Germline CDR1 is GTSNPN and CDR2 is SVGIG (reference sequence). The CDR3 sequence is 15 residues long. The chain's CDR3 is CAWSLAIHNGETQYF. CDR3 sequence (DNA): TGTGCCTGGAGTCTAGCCATCCATAATGGAGAGACCCAGTACTTC. Drawing the rest from reference TRBV30 and TRBJ2-5, the complete variable domain is SQTIHQWPATLVQPVGSPLSLECTVEGTSNPNLYWYRQAAGRGLQLLFYSVGIGQISSEVPQNLSASRPQDRQFILSSKKLLLSDSGFYLCAWSLAIHNGETQYFGPGTRLLVL.

This clonotype turned up a few times. The J gene is TRBJ2-7, the V gene TRBV5-1; 7 positions agree with TRBD2. V dropped 6 bases and J dropped 2; count of bases not matched to a gene: 8. The germline V gene encodes CDR1 SGHRS and CDR2 YFSETQ. This CDR3 has 14 amino acids. The CDR3 spells CASTMGGSPYEQYF. For the CDR3, the DNA is TGCGCCAGCACCATGGGGGGGTCCCCCTACGAGCAGTACTTC. The complete variable domain, with remaining parts taken from reference TRBV5-1 and TRBJ2-7, reads KAGVTQTPRYLIKTRGQQVTLSCSPISGHRSVSWYQQTPGQGLQFLFEYFSETQRNKGNFPGRFSGRQFSNSRSEMNVSTLELGDSALYLCASTMGGSPYEQYFGPGTRLTVT.

This clonotype has more than one count but fewer than ten. The J gene is TRBJ1-3, the V gene TRBV7-8, with D tentatively TRBD1 (5 bases). The germline V and J ends were trimmed by 5 bases and 4 bases, with 24 bases remaining between them. This CDR3 comprises 18 residues. Per germline, CDR1 SGHVS and CDR2 FQNEAQ. The DNA of the CDR3 is TGTGCCAGCAGCGGTGGGCCGCGTGGGGACCAAGCGGGAAACACCATATATTTT. Protein: CASSGGPRGDQAGNTIYF. Supplemented by reference TRBV7-8 and TRBJ1-3, the full variable domain reads GAGVSQSPRYKVAKRGQDVALRCDPISGHVSLFWYQQALGQGPEFLTYFQNEAQLDKSGLPSDRFFAERPEGSVSTLKIQRTQQEDSAVYLCASSGGPRGDQAGNTIYFGEGSWLTVV.

This clonotype has a count of ten or more. The chain is built from TRBV9 and TRBJ2-1; D remains unclear. Germline CDR1 and CDR2: SGDLS and YYNGEE. Trimming cost V 4 bases and J 0 bases, with 11 bases left between them. The CDR3 consists of 15 residues. The CDR3, as DNA: TGTGCCAGCAGCCCCCGGAGTTTCTCCTACAATGAGCAGTTCTTC. Encoded protein: CASSPRSFSYNEQFF.

This clonotype appeared a few times. The J gene is TRBJ1-2, the V gene TRBV12-3 or TRBV12-4; D gene uncertain. The CDR3 sequence is 13 residues long. V was cut by 3 bases and J by 8 bases, with 13 bases left in between. CDR3 region: CASSFFGRDGYTF. CDR3 coding DNA: TGTGCCAGCAGTTTTTTTGGCAGAGACGGCTACACCTTC.

The chain joins TRBV6-2 or TRBV6-3 to TRBJ1-6; 7 nucleotides line up with TRBD1. Looked up from germline, CDR1 is MNHEY and CDR2 is SVGEGT. The J segment lost 4 bases and the V segment lost 6 bases, leaving 18 bases of the junction unmatched. CDR3 length: 19 residues. The DNA of the CDR3 is TGTGCCAGCAGCCACACCGAACAGGGGCCTTCTTCTTATAATTCACCCCTCCACTTT. Encoded protein: CASSHTEQGPSSYNSPLHF.

This clonotype was found many times. This chain joins TRBV5-1 and TRBJ2-7; 7 nucleotides agree with TRBD1. The CDR3 runs to 15 residues. V was pared by 0 bases and J by 5 bases, with 8 bases of the junction left unmatched. Germline lookup yields CDR1 SGHRS and CDR2 YFSETQ. The CDR3 DNA follows: TGCGCCAGCAGCTTGGAGGGGGCCTCCTTCGACGAGCAGTACTTC. This sequence encodes CASSLEGASFDEQYF. Full variable domain (missing parts from reference TRBV5-1 and TRBJ2-7): KAGVTQTPRYLIKTRGQQVTLSCSPISGHRSVSWYQQTPGQGLQFLFEYFSETQRNKGNFPGRFSGRQFSNSRSEMNVSTLELGDSALYLCASSLEGASFDEQYFGPGTRLTVT.

The table lists this clonotype with a few counts. The chain couples TRBV3-1 to TRBJ2-5; the match to TRBD2 covers 9 bases. CDR3 length equals 19 residues. Trimming cost V 0 bases and J 3 bases; bases outside gene matches: 14. Germline lookup yields CDR1 LGHDT and CDR2 YNNKEL (reference sequence). The DNA of the CDR3 is TGTGCCAGCAGCCAAGAAGGCCGGATAGCGGGAGATCTGGAAGAGACCCAGTACTTC. Protein: CASSQEGRIAGDLEETQYF.

This clonotype was seen ten or more times. The CDR3 DNA is TGCAGTGCTAGACCACAGGGAAGAGGGTACACAGATACGCAGTATTTT. Residues: CSARPQGRGYTDTQYF. This chain connects TRBV20-1 to TRBJ2-3, with D perhaps TRBD1 (6 bases). The CDR3 contains 16 residues. Between the trimmed V and J ends, which lost 2 bases and 2 bases, there was a span of 17 bases. Germline lookup yields CDR1 DFQATT and CDR2 SNEGSKA (reference sequence).

This clonotype was recorded at least ten times. V usage is TRBV10-3 and J usage is TRBJ1-1; TRBD1 matches at 7 bases. CDR1 and CDR2 (germline): ENHRY, SYGVKD. V trimming: 7 bases; J trimming: 4 bases; junction bases outside the gene matches: 6. The CDR3 totals 13 residues. Here the CDR3 DNA reads TGTGCCATCACGACAGGGCTGGGCACTGAAGCTTTCTTT. This encodes CAITTGLGTEAFF.

This clonotype was picked up many times. V and J are TRBV7-8 and TRBJ2-5; 7 bases map to TRBD1. This CDR3 has 15 residues. The germline CDR1 and CDR2 sequences are SGHVS and FQNEAQ. The V segment lost 6 bases and the J segment 2 bases; nucleotides outside the gene matches: 9. The CDR3 protein is CASRGFRTGQETQYF. CDR3 sequence (DNA): TGTGCCAGCAGGGGATTTCGGACAGGTCAAGAGACCCAGTACTTC.

The rearrangement links TRBV20-1 to TRBJ1-1; a possible D gene is TRBD1 (5 bases). This CDR3 is built from 12 residues. Per germline, CDR1 DFQATT and CDR2 SNEGSKA (reference sequence). Trimming stripped 1 base from V and 5 bases from J, with 8 bases between. CDR3: CSARARGTEAFF. CDR3 coding DNA: TGCAGTGCTAGAGCTCGGGGGACTGAAGCTTTCTTT.

The rearrangement links TRBV20-1 to TRBJ1-2; TRBD1 matches at 9 bases. CDR3 length: 13 residues. Per germline, CDR1 DFQATT and CDR2 SNEGSKA (reference sequence). V gave up 5 bases and J gave up 3 bases; unmatched junction bases: 4. The CDR3 protein is CSAFRDRDYGYTF. The CDR3 nucleotides read TGCAGTGCTTTTAGGGACAGGGACTATGGCTACACCTTC.

This clonotype was found many times. V and J are TRBV7-2 and TRBJ2-1; a possible D gene is TRBD2 (5 bases). The CDR3 runs to 15 residues. CDR1 is SGHTA, CDR2 FQGNSA, per germline. V lost 1 base to trimming and J lost 6 bases, with 13 bases between them. This CDR3 reads CASSLGVGVFNEQFF. CDR3 DNA sequence: TGTGCCAGCAGCTTAGGAGTGGGAGTTTTCAATGAGCAGTTCTTC. The complete variable domain, with remaining parts taken from reference TRBV7-2 and TRBJ2-1, reads GAGVSQSPSNKVTEKGKDVELRCDPISGHTALYWYRQSLGQGLEFLIYFQGNSAPDKSGLPSDRFSAERTGGSVSTLTIQRTQQEDSAVYLCASSLGVGVFNEQFFGPGTRLTVL.

Only a few counts were recorded for this clonotype. This chain connects TRBV7-8 to TRBJ1-1, with 7 nucleotides matching TRBD1. Germline V CDR1 and CDR2: SGHVS, FQNEAQ. The CDR3 consists of 15 residues. Trimming removed 2 bases from V and 1 base from J; junction bases left unmatched: 4. The CDR3, as DNA: TGTGCCAGCAGCTTAACACAGGGGAGGAACACTGAAGCTTTCTTT. This sequence encodes CASSLTQGRNTEAFF.

Concerning this clonotype: A clone one base away is much larger, so this may be a read error. The gene calls are TRBV11-2 and TRBJ2-7; D is possibly TRBD1 (6 bases). There are 13 residues in the CDR3. CDR1 SGHAT and CDR2 FQNNGV come from the germline V gene. V dropped 5 bases and J dropped 2 bases, with 10 bases sitting between them. The CDR3 nucleotides read TGTGCCAGCAGCCTAAGACAGGCCTACGAGCAGTACTTC. Protein sequence: CASSLRQAYEQYF.